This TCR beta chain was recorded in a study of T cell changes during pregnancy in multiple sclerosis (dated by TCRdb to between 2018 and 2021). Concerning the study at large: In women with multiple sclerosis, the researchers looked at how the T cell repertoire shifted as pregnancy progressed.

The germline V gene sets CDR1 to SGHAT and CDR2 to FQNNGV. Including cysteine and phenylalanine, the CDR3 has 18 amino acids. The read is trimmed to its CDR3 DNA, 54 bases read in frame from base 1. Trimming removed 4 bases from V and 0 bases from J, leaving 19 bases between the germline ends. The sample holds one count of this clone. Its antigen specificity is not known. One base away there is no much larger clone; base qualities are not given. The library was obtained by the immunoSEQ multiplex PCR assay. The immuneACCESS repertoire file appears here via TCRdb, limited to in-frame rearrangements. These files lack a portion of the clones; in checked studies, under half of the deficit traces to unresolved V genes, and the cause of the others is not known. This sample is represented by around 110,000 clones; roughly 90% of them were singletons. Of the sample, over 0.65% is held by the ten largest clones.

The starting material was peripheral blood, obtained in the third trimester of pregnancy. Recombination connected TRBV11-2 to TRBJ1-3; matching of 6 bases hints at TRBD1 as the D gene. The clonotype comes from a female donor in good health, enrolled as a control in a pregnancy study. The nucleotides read TGTGCCAGCAGCTCCTTCCGGGGGGCCACGTACTCTGGAAACACCATATATTTT. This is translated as CASSSFRGATYSGNTIYF.